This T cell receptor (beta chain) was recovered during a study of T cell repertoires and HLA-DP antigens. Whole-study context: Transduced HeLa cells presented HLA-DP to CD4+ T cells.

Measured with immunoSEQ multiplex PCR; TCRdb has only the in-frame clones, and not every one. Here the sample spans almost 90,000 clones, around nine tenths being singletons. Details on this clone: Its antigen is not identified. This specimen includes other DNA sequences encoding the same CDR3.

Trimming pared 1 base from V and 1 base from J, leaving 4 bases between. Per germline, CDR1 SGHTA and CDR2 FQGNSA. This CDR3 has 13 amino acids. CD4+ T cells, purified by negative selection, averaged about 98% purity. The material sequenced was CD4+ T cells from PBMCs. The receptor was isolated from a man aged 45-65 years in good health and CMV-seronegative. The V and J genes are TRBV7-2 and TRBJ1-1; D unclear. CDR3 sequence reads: CASSLGRNTEAFF. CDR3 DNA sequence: TGTGCCAGCAGCTTAGGGAGGAACACTGAAGCTTTCTTT. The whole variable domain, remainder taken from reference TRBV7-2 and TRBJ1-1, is GAGVSQSPSNKVTEKGKDVELRCDPISGHTALYWYRQSLGQGLEFLIYFQGNSAPDKSGLPSDRFSAERTGGSVSTLTIQRTQQEDSAVYLCASSLGRNTEAFFGQGTRLTVV.